This T cell receptor beta chain was sequenced for a study of T-cell reconstitution after alpha-beta-depleted transplantation in children. This clonotype was seen repeatedly, ten times or more. It was with unique molecular identifiers that the TCRbeta library was prepared. TCRdb itself ran the PCR reads through MiXCR, one entry per CDR3 protein. The top ten hold about 1.1% of the sample, which has hundreds of thousands of distinct CDR3 sequences, around 17% seen once. V was pared by 5 bases and J by 5 bases, with 7 bases of the junction left unmatched. Germline V gene lookup returns CDR1 SGHTA and CDR2 FQGNSA. This CDR3 is 14 amino acids long.

The chain carries TRBV7-2 and TRBJ2-5, with 8 nucleotides matching TRBD1. This material consisted of PBMCs from the stem cell graft donor, taken from the stem cell graft. The TCR sequence derives from a human donor who donated a stem cell graft to a child with acute myeloid leukemia. CDR3 in DNA: TGTGCCAGCAGCCCGATGGGACAGGTCGAGACCCAGTACTTC. Translation: CASSPMGQVETQYF.